This T cell receptor (beta chain) was captured in a study of cytomegalovirus exposure and HLA in healthy donors. PCR primers comprised 60 Vbeta and 13 Jbeta primers. Here immunoSEQ multiplex PCR was the method, and the copy in TCRdb shows in-frame clones only, minus some. The data hold roughly 110,000 clones, with over 70% observed a single time. The CDR3 contains 13 residues. Germline-derived CDR1 and CDR2 are MGHRA and YSYEKL. V lost 4 bases to trimming and J lost 6 bases; unmatched junction nucleotides: 1. This receptor was obtained from a male donor in good health and CMV-seropositive. V gene TRBV4-1 combines with J gene TRBJ2-2, with TRBD1 matching over 8 bases. Specimen: PBMCs. The CDR3 nucleotides read TGCGCCAGCAGCCCGACAGGGGCCGGGGAGCTGTTTTTT. Translated, it gives CASSPTGAGELFF.